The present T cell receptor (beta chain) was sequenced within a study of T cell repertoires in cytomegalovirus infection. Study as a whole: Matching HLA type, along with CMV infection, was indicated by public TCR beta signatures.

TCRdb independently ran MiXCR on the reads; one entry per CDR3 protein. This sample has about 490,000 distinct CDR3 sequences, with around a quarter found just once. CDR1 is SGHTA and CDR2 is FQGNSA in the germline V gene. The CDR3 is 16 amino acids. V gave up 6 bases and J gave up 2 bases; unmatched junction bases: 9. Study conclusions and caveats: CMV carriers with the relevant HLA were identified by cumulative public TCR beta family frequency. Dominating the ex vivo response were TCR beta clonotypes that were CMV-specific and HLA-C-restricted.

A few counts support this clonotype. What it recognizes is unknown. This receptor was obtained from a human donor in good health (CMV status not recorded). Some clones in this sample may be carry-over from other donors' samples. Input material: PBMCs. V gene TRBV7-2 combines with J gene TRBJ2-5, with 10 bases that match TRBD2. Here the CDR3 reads CASRGTLAGNQETQYF. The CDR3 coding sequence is TGTGCCAGCAGGGGAACACTAGCGGGAAATCAAGAGACCCAGTACTTC.